This passage covers 8 T cell receptor beta chains from one sample sequenced in a study of CXCR3-negative and CXCR3-positive naive CD8 T cells. Preparation of TRB cDNA libraries relied on 5' RACE carrying UMI labels. TCRdb re-called the 5' RACE reads and shows each CDR3 protein once, DNA omitted. This specimen shows just over 40,000 distinct CDR3 sequences; the ten leading clones hold 1.5% to 2%. Material: naive CXCR3- CD8+ T cells from blood. Subset reported: CD45RO-CCR7+CD27+CD95- naive CD8+ T cells lacking CXCR3 (TNR3-). These receptors were collected from a human donor in good health. Some clones in this sample may be carry-over from other donors' samples.

The rearrangement uses TRBV15 and TRBJ2-1. In germline, CDR1 is LNHNV, CDR2 YYDKDF (reference sequence). The CDR3 extends over 13 amino acids. CDR3 loop: CATSGSLNNEQFF.

This chain links TRBV12-2 with TRBJ2-6; the TRBD2 assignment by TCRdb is unverifiable without DNA. TRBV12-2 is an annotated pseudogene. CDR3 length: 18 amino acids. The CDR3 here is CASRLARAGPSGANVLTF.

The chain combines TRBV5-6 with TRBJ2-1. The CDR3 runs to 13 residues. CDR1 SGHDT and CDR2 YYEEEE come from the germline V gene. The CDR3 loop is CASSFLGSPEQFF.

This chain links TRBV5-5 with TRBJ1-5. In germline, CDR1 is SGHKS, CDR2 YYEKEE (reference sequence). The CDR3 loop spans 13 amino acids. CDR3 protein: CASSLDSSQPQHF.

The chain employs TRBV7-9 and TRBJ1-1; TCRdb names TRBD1, which stays unverified in the absence of DNA. CDR1 and CDR2 (germline): SEHNR, FQNEAQ (reference sequence). This CDR3 spans 13 amino acids. CDR3 sequence reads: CASSSPQTELAFF.

The CDR3 reads CSVEGQSGKLFF. This sequence joins TRBV29-1 and TRBJ1-4. The CDR3 is 12 amino acids. The germline V gene encodes CDR1 SQVTM and CDR2 ANQGSEA.

This sequence joins TRBV7-9 and TRBJ2-7; TCRdb calls TRBD1, which cannot be checked without DNA. The CDR3 sequence is 15 residues long. Germline V gives CDR1 SEHNR, CDR2 FQNEAQ (reference sequence). Here the CDR3 reads CASSSPGTGGYEQYF.

CDR3 loop: CATSLRQVNQPQHF. This sequence joins TRBV15 and TRBJ1-5; TCRdb selects TRBD1, and the lack of DNA leaves this call unchecked. In germline, CDR1 is LNHNV, CDR2 YYDKDF (reference sequence). CDR3 length: 14 residues. The variable domain in full, with the rest retrieved from reference TRBV15 and TRBJ1-5, is DAMVIQNPRYQVTQFGKPVTLSCSQTLNHNVMYWYQQKSSQAPKLLFHYYDKDFNNEADTPDNFQSRRPNTSFCFLDIRSPGLGDTAMYLCATSLRQVNQPQHFGDGTRLSIL.